This T cell receptor beta chain was observed in a study of shared clonotypes between healthy human individuals. Across the study: Per donor, CD8 memory used one plate, CD8 naive used two, CD4 memory used three and CD4 naive used three.

The table came from immunoSEQ multiplex PCR; TCRdb's copy has only in-frame clones and leaves some out. The sample lists roughly 2 million clones; around 95% were seen once. The material sequenced was naive CD4+ T cells sorted from blood. Subset here: CD45RA+ positively selected. This clonotype was sampled from a man younger than 35 in good health.

The CDR3, as DNA: TGTGCCAGCAGTTACCAGAGGACAGGGCCGAACACTGAAGCTTTCTTT. Residues: CASSYQRTGPNTEAFF. This chain links TRBV6-5 with TRBJ1-1, with 8 bases matching TRBD1. The V and J ends lost 2 bases and 1 base, in that order; junction bases with no gene match: 6. This CDR3 has 16 amino acids. Germline V gene lookup returns CDR1 MNHEY and CDR2 SVGAGI.